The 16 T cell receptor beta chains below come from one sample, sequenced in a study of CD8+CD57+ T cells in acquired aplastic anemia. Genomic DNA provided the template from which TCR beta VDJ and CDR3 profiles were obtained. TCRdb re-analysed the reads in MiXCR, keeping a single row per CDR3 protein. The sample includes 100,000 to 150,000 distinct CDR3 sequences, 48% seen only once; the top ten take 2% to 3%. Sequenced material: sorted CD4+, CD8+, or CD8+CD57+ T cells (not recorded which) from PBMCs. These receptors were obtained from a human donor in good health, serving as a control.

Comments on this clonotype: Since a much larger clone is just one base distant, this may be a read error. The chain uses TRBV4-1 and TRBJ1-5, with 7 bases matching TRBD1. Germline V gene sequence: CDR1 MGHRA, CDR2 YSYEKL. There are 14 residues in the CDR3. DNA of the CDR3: TGCTCCAGCAGCCAGTCACAGGGGACTCAGCCCCAGCATTTT. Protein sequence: CSSSQSQGTQPQHF.

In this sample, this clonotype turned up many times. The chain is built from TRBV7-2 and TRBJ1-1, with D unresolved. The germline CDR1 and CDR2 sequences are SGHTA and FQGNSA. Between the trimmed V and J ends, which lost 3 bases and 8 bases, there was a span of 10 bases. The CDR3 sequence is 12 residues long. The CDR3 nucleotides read TGTGCCAGCAGCTTTACTAGCGTCGAAGCTTTCTTT. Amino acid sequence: CASSFTSVEAFF. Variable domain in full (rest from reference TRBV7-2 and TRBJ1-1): GAGVSQSPSNKVTEKGKDVELRCDPISGHTALYWYRQSLGQGLEFLIYFQGNSAPDKSGLPSDRFSAERTGGSVSTLTIQRTQQEDSAVYLCASSFTSVEAFFGQGTRLTVV.

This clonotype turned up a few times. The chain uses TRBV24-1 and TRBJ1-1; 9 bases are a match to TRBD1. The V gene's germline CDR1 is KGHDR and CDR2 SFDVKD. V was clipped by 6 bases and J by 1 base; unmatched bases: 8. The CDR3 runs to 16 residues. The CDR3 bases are TGTGCCACCAGTAAACGGGACAGGGATAGGAACACTGAAGCTTTCTTT. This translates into CATSKRDRDRNTEAFF.

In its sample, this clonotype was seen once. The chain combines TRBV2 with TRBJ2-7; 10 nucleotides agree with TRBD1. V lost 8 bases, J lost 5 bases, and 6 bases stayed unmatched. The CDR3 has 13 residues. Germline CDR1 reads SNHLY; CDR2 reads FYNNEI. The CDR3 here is CASAPGTGDEQYF. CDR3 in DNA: TGTGCCAGCGCCCCCGGGACAGGGGACGAGCAGTACTTC.

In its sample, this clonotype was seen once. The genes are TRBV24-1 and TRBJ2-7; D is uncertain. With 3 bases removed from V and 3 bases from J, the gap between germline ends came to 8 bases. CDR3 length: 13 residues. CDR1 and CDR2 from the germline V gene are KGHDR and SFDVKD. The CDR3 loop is CATSDAESYEQYF. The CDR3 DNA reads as TGTGCCACCAGTGATGCGGAGAGCTACGAGCAGTACTTC.

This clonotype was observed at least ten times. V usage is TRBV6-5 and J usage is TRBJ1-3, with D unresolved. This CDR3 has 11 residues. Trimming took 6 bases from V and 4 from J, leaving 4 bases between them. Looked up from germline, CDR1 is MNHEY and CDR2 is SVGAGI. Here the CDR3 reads CASRRGNTIYF. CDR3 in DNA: TGTGCCAGCAGGAGGGGAAACACCATATATTTT.

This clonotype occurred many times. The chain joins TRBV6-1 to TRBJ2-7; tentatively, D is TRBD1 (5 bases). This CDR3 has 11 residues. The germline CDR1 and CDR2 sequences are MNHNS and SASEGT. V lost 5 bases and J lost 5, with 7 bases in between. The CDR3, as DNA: TGTGCCAGCAGTCAGGGTCACGAGCAGTACTTC. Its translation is CASSQGHEQYF.

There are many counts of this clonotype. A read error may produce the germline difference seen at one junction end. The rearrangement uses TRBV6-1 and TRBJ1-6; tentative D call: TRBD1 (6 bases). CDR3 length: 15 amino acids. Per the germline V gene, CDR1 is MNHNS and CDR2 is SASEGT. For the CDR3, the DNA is TGTGCCAGCATTGAACAGGGAAAATATAATTCACCCCTCCACTTT. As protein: CASIEQGKYNSPLHF.

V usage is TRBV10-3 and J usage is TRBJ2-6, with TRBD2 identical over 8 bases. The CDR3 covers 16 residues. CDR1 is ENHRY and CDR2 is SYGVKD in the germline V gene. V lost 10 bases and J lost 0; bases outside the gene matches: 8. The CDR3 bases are TGTGCCAGCACGGGGGGGTTTGCCTCTGGGGCCAACGTCCTGACTTTC. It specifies CASTGGFASGANVLTF.

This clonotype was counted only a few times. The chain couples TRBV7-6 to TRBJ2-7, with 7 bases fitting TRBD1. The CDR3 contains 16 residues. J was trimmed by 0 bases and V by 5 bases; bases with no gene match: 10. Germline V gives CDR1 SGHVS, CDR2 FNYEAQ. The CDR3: CASSRTRQGGSYEQYF. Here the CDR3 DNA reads TGTGCCAGCAGCCGTACCCGACAGGGCGGCTCCTACGAGCAGTACTTC.

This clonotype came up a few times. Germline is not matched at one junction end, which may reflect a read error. CDR3 region: CASGDRGDF. For the CDR3, the DNA is TGTGCCAGCGGCGACAGGGGGGATTTT. The V gene is TRBV2, the J gene TRBJ2-3; TRBD1 agrees at 9 bases. Germline V gene lookup returns CDR1 SNHLY and CDR2 FYNNEI. CDR3 length: 9 amino acids.

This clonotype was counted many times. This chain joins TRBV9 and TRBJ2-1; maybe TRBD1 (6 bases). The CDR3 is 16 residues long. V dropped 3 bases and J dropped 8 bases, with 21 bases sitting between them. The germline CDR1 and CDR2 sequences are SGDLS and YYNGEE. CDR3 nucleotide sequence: TGTGCCAGCAGCGCCTCCGGAACAGGGCATGCAGATGAGCAGTTCTTC. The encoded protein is CASSASGTGHADEQFF.

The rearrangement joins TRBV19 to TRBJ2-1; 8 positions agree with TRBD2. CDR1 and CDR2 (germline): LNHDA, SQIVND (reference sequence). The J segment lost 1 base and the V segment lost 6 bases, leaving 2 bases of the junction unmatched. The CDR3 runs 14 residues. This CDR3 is CASSQRGSYNEQFF. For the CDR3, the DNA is TGTGCCAGTAGCCAGCGGGGGTCCTACAATGAGCAGTTCTTC.

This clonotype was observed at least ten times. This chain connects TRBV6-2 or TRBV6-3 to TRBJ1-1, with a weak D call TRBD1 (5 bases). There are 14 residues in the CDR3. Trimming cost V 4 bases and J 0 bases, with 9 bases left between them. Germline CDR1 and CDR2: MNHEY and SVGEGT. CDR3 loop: CASSFRVLNTEAFF. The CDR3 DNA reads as TGTGCCAGCAGTTTCAGGGTACTGAACACTGAAGCTTTCTTT.

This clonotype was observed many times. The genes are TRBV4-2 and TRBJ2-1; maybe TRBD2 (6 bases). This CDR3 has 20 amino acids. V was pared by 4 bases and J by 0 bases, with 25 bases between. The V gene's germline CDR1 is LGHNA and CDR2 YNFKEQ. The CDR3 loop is CASSPSPGKIRGSSYNEQFF. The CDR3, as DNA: TGTGCCAGCAGCCCCTCCCCGGGGAAGATTCGGGGGAGCTCCTACAATGAGCAGTTCTTC.

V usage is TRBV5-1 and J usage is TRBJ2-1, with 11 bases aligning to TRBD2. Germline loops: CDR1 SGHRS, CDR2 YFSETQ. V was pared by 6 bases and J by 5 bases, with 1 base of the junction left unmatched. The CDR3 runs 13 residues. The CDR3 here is CASKLAGDNEQFF. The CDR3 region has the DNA TGCGCCAGCAAACTAGCGGGGGACAATGAGCAGTTCTTC. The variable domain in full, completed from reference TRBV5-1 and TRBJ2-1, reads KAGVTQTPRYLIKTRGQQVTLSCSPISGHRSVSWYQQTPGQGLQFLFEYFSETQRNKGNFPGRFSGRQFSNSRSEMNVSTLELGDSALYLCASKLAGDNEQFFGPGTRLTVL.